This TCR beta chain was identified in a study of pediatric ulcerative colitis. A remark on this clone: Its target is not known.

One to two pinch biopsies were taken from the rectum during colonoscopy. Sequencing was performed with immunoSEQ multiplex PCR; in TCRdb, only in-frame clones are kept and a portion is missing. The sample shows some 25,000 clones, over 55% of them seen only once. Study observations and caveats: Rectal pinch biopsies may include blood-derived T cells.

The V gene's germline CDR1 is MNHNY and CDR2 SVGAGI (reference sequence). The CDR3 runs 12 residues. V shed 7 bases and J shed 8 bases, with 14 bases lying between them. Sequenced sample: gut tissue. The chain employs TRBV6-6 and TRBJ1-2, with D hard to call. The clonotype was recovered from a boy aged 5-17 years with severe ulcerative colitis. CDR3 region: CASMVGPRGYTF. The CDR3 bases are TGTGCCAGCATGGTAGGCCCCCGAGGCTACACCTTC.